Below, 24 T cell receptor beta chains from the same sample are listed, as sequenced in a study of T-cell memory formation after mild COVID-19. One entry per CDR3 protein results from TCRdb running MiXCR on the 5' RACE reads. Among 260,000 or so distinct CDR3 sequences listed, roughly 17% were seen once. The sequenced sample was PBMCs or a T cell subset sorted from them (not recorded which). The receptors originated from a man in his late teens or twenties who had mild COVID-19 (a few samples of this study predate the infection). Cell type and time point are not known.

This clonotype was seen repeatedly, ten times or more. CDR3: CASSYRTQRQGRSEAFF. Written as DNA, the CDR3 is TGTGCCAGCAGTTACCGAACACAGAGACAGGGGAGATCCGAAGCTTTCTTT. This chain uses TRBV6-2 or TRBV6-3 with TRBJ1-1; TRBD1 agrees at 8 bases. CDR3 length equals 17 residues. The V gene's germline CDR1 is MNHEY and CDR2 SVGEGT. V trimming: 2 bases; J trimming: 8 bases; junction bases outside the gene matches: 16.

CDR3 region: CASSPRSETGVETQYF. CDR3 nucleotide sequence: TGCGCCAGCAGCCCTCGAAGTGAGACAGGGGTAGAGACCCAGTACTTC. J is TRBJ2-5 and V is TRBV4-3, with 8 bases matching TRBD1. This CDR3 has 16 residues. Per germline, CDR1 LGHNA and CDR2 YSLEER. V trimming: 4 bases; J trimming: 4 bases; junction bases outside the gene matches: 11.

This clonotype turned up a few times. The CDR3 DNA follows: TGTGCCAGCAGGACGGTGAACACTGAAGCTTTCTTT. Its protein is CASRTVNTEAFF. The J gene is TRBJ1-1, the V gene TRBV6-2 or TRBV6-3; no reliable D call. Germline V gene sequence: CDR1 MNHEY, CDR2 SVGEGT. This CDR3 spans 12 amino acids. Trimming took 6 bases from V and 0 from J, leaving 5 bases between them.

The chain is built from TRBV4-2 and TRBJ2-2, with D possibly being TRBD2 (6 bases). The V gene lost 2 bases and the J gene lost 6 bases, with 16 bases spanning the gap. This CDR3 is 16 amino acids long. CDR1 is LGHNA and CDR2 is YNFKEQ in the germline V gene. CDR3 bases: TGTGCCAGCAGCCAACATCCAAGACTAGAAGCCGGGGAGCTGTTTTTT. Its protein is CASSQHPRLEAGELFF.

This clonotype has more than one count but fewer than ten. DNA for the CDR3: TGTGCCAGCAGTCCGCGGGGGCGGACCTATGGCTACACCTTC. This codes for CASSPRGRTYGYTF. The rearrangement links TRBV12-3 or TRBV12-4 to TRBJ1-2, with a possible D match to TRBD1 (6 bases). The CDR3 covers 14 residues. Trimming left V 5 bases short and J 4 bases short, with 14 bases between.

The chain uses TRBV20-1 and TRBJ2-3, with 9 bases fitting TRBD2. The CDR3 consists of 15 residues. Germline trimming cut 3 bases from V and 1 base from J; bases unmatched to any gene: 5. Germline V gene sequence: CDR1 DFQATT, CDR2 SNEGSKA (reference sequence). The DNA of the CDR3 is TGCAGTGCTAGTGGCCAGCGGGGGGGCACAGATACGCAGTATTTT. Protein: CSASGQRGGTDTQYF.

This clonotype was observed once. This chain joins TRBV4-1 and TRBJ1-4; possible D gene TRBD1, 6 bases. Germline CDR1 reads MGHRA; CDR2 reads YSYEKL. Trimming took 4 bases from V and 8 from J, leaving 20 bases between them. This CDR3 is 16 amino acids long. The CDR3 sequence: CASSRGLQGGEEKLFF. Here the CDR3 DNA reads TGCGCCAGCAGCCGTGGCTTACAGGGAGGAGAAGAAAAACTGTTTTTT.

This clonotype was picked up many times. The V and J genes are TRBV3-1 and TRBJ2-7; TRBD1 matches 8 bases. Germline V gives CDR1 LGHDT, CDR2 YNNKEL (reference sequence). There are 12 residues in the CDR3. The V gene end was trimmed by 7 bases and the J gene end by 5 bases; junction bases not matched to a gene: 4. In DNA, the CDR3 is TGTGCCAGCAACCGACAGGGGAACGAGCAGTACTTC. Its translation: CASNRQGNEQYF.

This clonotype came up a few times. The V and J genes are TRBV24-1 and TRBJ1-1; a weak D match, TRBD1 (5 bases). The CDR3 runs to 11 residues. Germline CDR1 reads KGHDR; CDR2 reads SFDVKD. Trimming removed 3 bases from V and 10 bases from J, with 8 bases in between. CDR3 DNA: TGTGCCACCAGTGATGATGGGGGAGCTTTCTTT. It encodes CATSDDGGAFF.

The rearrangement uses TRBV20-1 and TRBJ2-3, with TRBD2 matching 11 bases. Germline assignment: CDR1 DFQATT and CDR2 SNEGSKA (reference sequence). The CDR3 is made up of 16 amino acids. Trimming cost V 3 bases and J 1 base; bases outside gene matches: 6. CDR3 coding DNA: TGCAGTGCTAGTTTCCTAGCGGGGGGCCGCACAGATACGCAGTATTTT. Translating it yields CSASFLAGGRTDTQYF.

This clonotype was seen more than once but under ten times. The V call is TRBV20-1, the J call TRBJ2-5, with D perhaps TRBD1 (6 bases). The CDR3 contains 12 residues. Germline loops: CDR1 DFQATT, CDR2 SNEGSKA (reference sequence). Trimming took 6 bases from V and 5 from J, leaving 13 bases between them. The CDR3 coding sequence is TGCAGTGCCAACAGGGCGAGGGAGACCCAGTACTTC. Protein sequence: CSANRARETQYF.

This clonotype appeared a few times. The V call is TRBV5-1, the J call TRBJ1-1; D gene uncertain. V shed 4 bases and J shed 0 bases, with 10 bases lying between them. This CDR3 contains 14 residues. Germline values: CDR1 SGHRS, CDR2 YFSETQ. The chain's CDR3 is CASSREQMNTEAFF. The CDR3, as DNA: TGCGCCAGCAGCCGGGAGCAGATGAACACTGAAGCTTTCTTT.

The table lists this clonotype with a few counts. CDR3 amino acids: CSAKPPTGAGVLDTF. CDR3 sequence (DNA): TGCAGTGCTAAACCACCCACCGGGGCAGGGGTTTTGGACACCTTC. The V gene is TRBV20-1, the J gene TRBJ1-2; TRBD1 might be the D (6 bases). Germline CDR1 and CDR2: DFQATT and SNEGSKA (reference sequence). The germline V and J ends were trimmed by 4 bases and 12 bases, with 27 bases remaining between them. CDR3 length: 15 residues.

The sample holds a few counts of this clonotype. The chain couples TRBV14 to TRBJ1-4, with D unresolved. Germline CDR1 is SGHDN and CDR2 is FVKESK. CDR3 length: 16 residues. With 9 bases removed from V and 2 bases from J, the gap between germline ends came to 19 bases. This chain's CDR3 is CARSAESGLTNEKLFF. The DNA for the CDR3 is TGTGCCAGGAGCGCAGAGTCCGGGTTGACTAATGAAAAACTGTTTTTT.

The rearrangement joins TRBV10-3 to TRBJ1-3; possibly TRBD1 for D (5 bases). The CDR3 sequence is 13 residues long. The V gene lost 10 bases and the J gene lost 8 bases, with 18 bases spanning the gap. Germline-derived CDR1 and CDR2 are ENHRY and SYGVKD. The CDR3 coding sequence is TGTGCCACCTTGACGGGACCGATCGACACCATATATTTT. Translation gives CATLTGPIDTIYF.

This clonotype was found a few times. The rearrangement uses TRBV27 and TRBJ2-5; D ambiguous. This CDR3 has 12 amino acids. CDR1 is MNHEY and CDR2 is SMNVEV in the germline V gene (reference sequence). Trimming pared 6 bases from V and 4 bases from J, leaving 9 bases between. CDR3 coding DNA: TGTGCCAGCAGCCCTTCGCCAGAGACCCAGTACTTC. Protein: CASSPSPETQYF.

The rearrangement joins TRBV7-2 to TRBJ2-1; tentative D call: TRBD1 (5 bases). V was cut by 4 bases and J by 9 bases, with 10 bases left in between. The CDR3 sequence is 12 residues long. Germline CDR1 reads SGHTA; CDR2 reads FQGNSA. CDR3: CASSSTGTEQFF. CDR3 DNA: TGTGCCAGCAGCTCCACAGGAACTGAGCAGTTCTTC.

There are a few counts of this clonotype. The V and J genes are TRBV6-5 and TRBJ2-2, with 7 bases identical to TRBD1. This CDR3 comprises 15 residues. Trimming at V came to 6 bases and at J to 3 bases, leaving 7 bases not matched to a gene. The V gene's germline CDR1 is MNHEY and CDR2 SVGAGI. CDR3: CASSDIGGYTGELFF. In DNA form, the CDR3 reads TGTGCCAGCAGCGACATAGGGGGCTACACCGGGGAGCTGTTTTTT.

This clonotype was detected a few times. The CDR3 is CASTLIPGQGTTGELFF. As DNA, the CDR3 is TGCGCCAGCACCTTAATACCGGGACAGGGGACCACCGGGGAGCTGTTTTTT. The V and J genes are TRBV5-1 and TRBJ2-2; 10 positions agree with TRBD1. The CDR3 has 17 amino acids. CDR1 is SGHRS and CDR2 is YFSETQ in the germline V gene. Germline trimming cut 6 bases from V and 4 bases from J; bases unmatched to any gene: 12.

This clonotype was observed a few times. The J gene is TRBJ1-6, the V gene TRBV7-9; possibly TRBD1 for D (5 bases). The germline CDR1 and CDR2 sequences are SEHNR and FQNEAQ (reference sequence). CDR3 size: 15 residues. The V gene lost 3 bases and the J gene lost 10 bases, with 16 bases spanning the gap. In DNA form, the CDR3 reads TGTGCCAGCAGCTTCGACGGGGCGATCTCCTCACCCCTCCACTTT. Its protein product is CASSFDGAISSPLHF.

This clonotype was detected a few times. The DNA for the CDR3 is TGCAGTGCTAGAGAGGGGGGGAACTATGGCTACACCTTC. The encoded protein is CSAREGGNYGYTF. The V gene is TRBV20-1, the J gene TRBJ1-2; possibly TRBD1 for D (5 bases). The CDR3 is 13 residues long. CDR1 and CDR2 from the germline V gene are DFQATT and SNEGSKA (reference sequence). V lost 0 bases and J 2 bases, leaving 7 bases between the germline ends.

This chain links TRBV4-1 with TRBJ2-7; TRBD2 is a possible D gene (5 bases). Trimming took off 0 bases at V and 1 base at J, with 10 bases between the two ends. Germline V lookup: CDR1 MGHRA, CDR2 YSYEKL. There are 15 residues in the CDR3. The CDR3 bases are TGCGCCAGCAGCCAAGATCCGGGGATTTCCTACGAGCAGTACTTC. Protein: CASSQDPGISYEQYF.

This clonotype has ten or more counts. The genes are TRBV4-3 and TRBJ1-1; 8 positions match TRBD1. V lost 0 bases to trimming and J lost 5 bases; unmatched junction nucleotides: 5. The CDR3 loop spans 15 amino acids. The V gene's germline CDR1 is LGHNA and CDR2 YSLEER. The DNA for the CDR3 is TGCGCCAGCAGCCAAGATGACAGGGGAGTGACTGAAGCTTTCTTT. This gives the protein CASSQDDRGVTEAFF.

The chain combines TRBV2 with TRBJ1-6; maybe TRBD1 (6 bases). The germline V gene encodes CDR1 SNHLY and CDR2 FYNNEI. V was trimmed by 5 bases and J by 10 bases, leaving 15 bases between them. This CDR3 has 14 amino acids. The CDR3 loop is CASSWDTLGSPLHF. CDR3 DNA sequence: TGTGCCAGCAGTTGGGACACCCTGGGGTCACCCCTCCACTTT.